This T cell receptor beta chain was captured by sequencing in a study of CXCR3-negative and CXCR3-positive naive CD8 T cells. About the study: About 135 million TRB reads in total, about 1.5 +/- 0.3 million per library. General study results and limits: The naive subsets expressed comparable surface CD5, and the authors inferred TCR strength from TRB CDR3 properties. CXCR3-positive naive cells had TRB CDR3s that were more hydrophobic than CXCR3-negative naive cells had. Memory CD8+ cells showed much lower diversity, while both naive subsets displayed comparably high diversity.

With regard to this clonotype: Antigen: not known.

Naive CD8+ T cells displayed a CD45RO-CCR7+CD27+CD95- phenotype. In germline, CDR1 is MGHRA, CDR2 YSYEKL. This CDR3 spans 14 amino acids. Preparation of TRB cDNA libraries relied on 5' RACE carrying UMI labels. Reprocessing the 5' RACE reads, TCRdb reports a single entry for every CDR3 protein and omits DNA. The sample includes under 75,000 distinct CDR3 sequences. This receptor was taken from a human donor in good health. Some clones in this sample may be carry-over from other donors' samples. The chain is built from TRBV4-1 and TRBJ2-7; checking the TCRdb D call of TRBD2 is not possible without DNA. Source material: naive CXCR3+ CD8+ T cells from blood. Documented subset: CD45RO-CCR7+CD27+CD95- naive CD8+ T cells expressing CXCR3 (TNR3+). The CDR3 loop reads CASSHGGGAYEQYF.